This TCR beta chain emerged from a study of glioma-infiltrating T cells after dendritic cell vaccination. Profiling relied on immunoSEQ multiplex PCR, and the TCRdb table lists in-frame clones only, not all of them. The sample shows 95,000 or so clones, 85% to 90% of them seen only once. V dropped 4 bases and J dropped 2 bases, with 14 bases sitting between them. Germline V gives CDR1 MNHNY, CDR2 SVGAGI (reference sequence). The CDR3 is 15 amino acids. This rearrangement joins TRBV6-6 to TRBJ2-5; the D gene is possibly TRBD1 (6 bases). The sequence came from a human donor with glioblastoma. The sample was blood, taken before dendritic cell vaccination. CDR3 amino acids: CASSWGPGQQETQYF. Here the CDR3 DNA reads TGTGCCAGCAGTTGGGGGCCGGGACAACAAGAGACCCAGTACTTC.